The 10 T cell receptor beta chains below all came from one sample that was sequenced in a study of CD8 T cells in Susac syndrome. RNA was extracted with the RNeasy kit, and a quantity of about 0.45 to 1 ug was reverse transcribed using random hexamers. Via MiXCR, TCRdb re-called the immunoSEQ multiplex PCR reads, giving one row per CDR3 protein. The table records about 150,000 distinct CDR3 sequences, 85% to 95% of them present only once. The sample comprised CD4+ T cells from PBMCs. The receptor set was obtained from a human donor with multiple sclerosis.

The CDR3, as DNA: TGTGCCAGCAGCCAAGCGGGGTTGTTGGGAACTAATGAAAAACTGTTTTTT. This codes for CASSQAGLLGTNEKLFF. This sequence joins TRBV14 and TRBJ1-4, with D unresolved. The germline V gene has CDR1 SGHDN and CDR2 FVKESK. Trimming left V 1 base short and J 1 base short, with 13 bases between. This CDR3 region has 17 residues.

The chain combines TRBV24-1 with TRBJ2-3, with D possibly TRBD2 on 5 matching bases. CDR3 size: 13 residues. Germline-derived CDR1 and CDR2 are KGHDR and SFDVKD. V was clipped by 7 bases and J by 5 bases, with 12 bases between them. CDR3: CATSNEGQDTQYF. The CDR3 nucleotides are TGTGCCACCAGCAATGAGGGCCAAGATACGCAGTATTTT.

The rearrangement joins TRBV15 to TRBJ2-1; no firm D call. V lost 1 base, J lost 8 bases, and 9 bases lay in between. Per germline, CDR1 LNHNV and CDR2 YYDKDF (reference sequence). This CDR3 region has 13 residues. CDR3 protein: CATSRAPPDEQFF. Here the CDR3 DNA reads TGTGCCACCAGCAGAGCCCCTCCCGATGAGCAGTTCTTC.

This chain links TRBV9 with TRBJ2-1, with D unresolved. Germline CDR1 SGDLS, CDR2 YYNGEE. The CDR3 runs to 13 residues. V lost 0 bases and J 6 bases, leaving 7 bases between the germline ends. CDR3 loop: CASSVAGGNEQFF. CDR3 in DNA: TGTGCCAGCAGCGTAGCGGGCGGCAATGAGCAGTTCTTC.

The chain carries TRBV29-1 and TRBJ2-3, with D perhaps matching TRBD2 (6 bases). The CDR3 sequence is 13 residues long. The V end was cut by 3 bases, the J end by 2 bases, with 9 bases between. Germline assignment: CDR1 SQVTM and CDR2 ANQGSEA. The CDR3 here is CSVDGGNTDTQYF. CDR3 DNA sequence: TGCAGCGTTGATGGGGGGAACACAGATACGCAGTATTTT.

The chain uses TRBV12-3 or TRBV12-4 and TRBJ1-1, with D possibly TRBD1 on 6 matching bases. The CDR3 is made up of 15 amino acids. V was clipped by 7 bases and J by 4 bases, with 19 bases between them. Here the CDR3 reads CASIGKTRGSTEAFF. CDR3 nucleotide sequence: TGTGCCAGCATCGGGAAGACCAGGGGATCCACTGAAGCTTTCTTT.

This clonotype turned up a few times. This chain connects TRBV18 to TRBJ2-5; D is undetermined. V lost 3 bases, J lost 2 bases, and 4 bases lay in between. Germline V gives CDR1 KGHSH, CDR2 LQKENI. The CDR3 extends over 12 amino acids. CDR3 region: CASSPRQETQYF. The CDR3 DNA sequence: TGTGCCAGCTCACCCCGGCAAGAGACCCAGTACTTC.

The V and J genes are TRBV29-1 and TRBJ1-4, with D possibly matching TRBD1 (5 bases). The CDR3 length is 15 residues. The V end lost 7 bases, the J end lost 3 bases, and 18 bases lay between the germline ends. The germline CDR1 and CDR2 sequences are SQVTM and ANQGSEA. CDR3 sequence (DNA): TGCAGCGCCCGAGAGTGGGGCTCAGCTAATGAAAAACTGTTTTTT. This encodes CSAREWGSANEKLFF. Supplemented by reference TRBV29-1 and TRBJ1-4, the full variable domain reads SAVISQKPSRDICQRGTSLTIQCQVDSQVTMMFWYRQQPGQSLTLIATANQGSEATYESGFVIDKFPISRPNLTFSTLTVSNMSPEDSSIYLCSAREWGSANEKLFFGSGTQLSVL.

The rearrangement joins TRBV9 to TRBJ2-7; 8 nucleotides match TRBD2. The junction had 6 bases not matched to a gene; V was cut back by 1 base and J by 0 bases. Germline values: CDR1 SGDLS, CDR2 YYNGEE. The CDR3 has 16 amino acids. CDR3 DNA: TGTGCCAGCAGCGTATCTGGAGCGGGGGACTCCTACGAGCAGTACTTC. Its translation: CASSVSGAGDSYEQYF.

The V gene is TRBV20-1, the J gene TRBJ1-6, with TRBD1 matching 7 bases. The germline CDR1 and CDR2 sequences are DFQATT and SNEGSKA (reference sequence). Trimming cost V 1 base and J 10 bases; bases outside gene matches: 7. The CDR3 contains 14 residues. CDR3 DNA: TGCAGTGCTAGAGGTCACAGGGGTCGGTCACCCCTCCACTTT. Translated, it gives CSARGHRGRSPLHF.